The entry below describes one T cell receptor beta chain. Mismatch with germline at one junction end may stem from a read error. The data are from a study of blood T cell repertoires in COVID-19. Study-wide context: Samples of COVID-19 (acute and convalescent) were obtained from the United States, Italy and Spain. The analysed material was cDNA or gDNA that came from T cells, B-cell-depleted T cells, or PBMCs.

This CDR3 contains 16 residues. The V gene's germline CDR1 is SGHKS and CDR2 YYEKEE (reference sequence). The table came from immunoSEQ multiplex PCR; TCRdb's copy has only in-frame clones and leaves some out. The sample yields about 34,000 clones, about 80% seen once. The source of this sequence is an older woman with acute or convalescent COVID-19. The J gene is TRBJ1-6, the V gene TRBV5-5; 10 nucleotides match TRBD1. Sequencing used peripheral blood. For the CDR3, the DNA is TGTGCCAGCAGATTAGGACCCGGGACAGGGGCGCCCCCAGTTCCCTTT. Protein product: CASRLGPGTGAPPVPF.